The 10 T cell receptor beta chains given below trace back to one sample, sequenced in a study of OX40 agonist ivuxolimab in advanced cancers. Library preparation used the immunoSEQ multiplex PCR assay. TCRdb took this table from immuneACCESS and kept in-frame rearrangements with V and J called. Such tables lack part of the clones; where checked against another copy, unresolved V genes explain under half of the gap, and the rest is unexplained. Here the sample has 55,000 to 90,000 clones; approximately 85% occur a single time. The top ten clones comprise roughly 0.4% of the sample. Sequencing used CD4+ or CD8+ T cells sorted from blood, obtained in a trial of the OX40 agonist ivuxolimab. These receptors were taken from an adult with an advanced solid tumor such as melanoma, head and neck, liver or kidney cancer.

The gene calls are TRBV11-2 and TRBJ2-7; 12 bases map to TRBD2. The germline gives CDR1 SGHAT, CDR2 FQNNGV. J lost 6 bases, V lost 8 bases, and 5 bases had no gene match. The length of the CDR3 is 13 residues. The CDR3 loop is CASVLAGGSEQYF. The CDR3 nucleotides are TGTGCCAGCGTACTAGCGGGAGGCTCCGAGCAGTACTTC.

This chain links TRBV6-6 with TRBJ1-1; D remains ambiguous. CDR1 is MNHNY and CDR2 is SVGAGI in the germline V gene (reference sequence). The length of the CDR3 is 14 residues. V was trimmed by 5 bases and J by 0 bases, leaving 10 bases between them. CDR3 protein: CASSQERLNTEAFF. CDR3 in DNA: TGTGCCAGCAGTCAGGAAAGATTGAACACTGAAGCTTTCTTT.

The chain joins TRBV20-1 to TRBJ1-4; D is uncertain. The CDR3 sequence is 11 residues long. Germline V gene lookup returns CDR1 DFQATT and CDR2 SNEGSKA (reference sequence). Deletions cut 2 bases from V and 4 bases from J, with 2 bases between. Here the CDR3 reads CSARINEKLFF. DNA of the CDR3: TGCAGTGCTAGAATTAATGAAAAACTGTTTTTT.

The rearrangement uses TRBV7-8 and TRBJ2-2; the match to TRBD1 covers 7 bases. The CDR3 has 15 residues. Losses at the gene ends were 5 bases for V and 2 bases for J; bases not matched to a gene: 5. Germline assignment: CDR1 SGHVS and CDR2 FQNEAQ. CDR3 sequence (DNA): TGTGCCAGCAGCGCCGGACAGGTTAACACCGGGGAGCTGTTTTTT. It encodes CASSAGQVNTGELFF.

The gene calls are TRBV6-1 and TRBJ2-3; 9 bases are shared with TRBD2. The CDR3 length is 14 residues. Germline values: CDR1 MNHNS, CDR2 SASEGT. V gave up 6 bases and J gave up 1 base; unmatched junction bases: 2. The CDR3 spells CASRTSGRTDTQYF. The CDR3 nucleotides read TGTGCCAGCAGGACTAGCGGTCGCACAGATACGCAGTATTTT.

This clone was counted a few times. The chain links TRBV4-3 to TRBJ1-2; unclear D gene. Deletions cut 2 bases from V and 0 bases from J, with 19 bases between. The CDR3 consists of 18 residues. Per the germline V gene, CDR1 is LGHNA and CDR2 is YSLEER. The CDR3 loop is CASSQQVLSSTTNYGYTF. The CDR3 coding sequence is TGCGCCAGCAGCCAACAGGTTTTGTCCTCTACTACTAACTATGGCTACACCTTC.

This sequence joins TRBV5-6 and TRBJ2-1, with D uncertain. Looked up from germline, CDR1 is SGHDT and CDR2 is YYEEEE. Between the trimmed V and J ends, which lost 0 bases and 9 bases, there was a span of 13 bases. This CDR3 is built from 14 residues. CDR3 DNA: TGTGCCAGCAGCTTGGCCCCATCCTTAGGTGAGCAGTTCTTC. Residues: CASSLAPSLGEQFF. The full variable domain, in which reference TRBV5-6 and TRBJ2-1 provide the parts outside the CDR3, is DAGVTQSPTHLIKTRGQQVTLRCSPKSGHDTVSWYQQALGQGPQFIFQYYEEEERQRGNFPDRFSGHQFPNYSSELNVNALLLGDSALYLCASSLAPSLGEQFFGPGTRLTVL.

DNA for the CDR3: TGTGCCAGCAGCTTACCTGGACAGGGGGCAGCGGATGGCTACACCTTC. It encodes CASSLPGQGAADGYTF. This chain joins TRBV7-6 and TRBJ1-2, with 11 bases lining up with TRBD1. Trimming took 2 bases from V and 6 from J; bases not matched to a gene: 8. Germline lookup yields CDR1 SGHVS and CDR2 FNYEAQ. The CDR3 is 16 residues long.

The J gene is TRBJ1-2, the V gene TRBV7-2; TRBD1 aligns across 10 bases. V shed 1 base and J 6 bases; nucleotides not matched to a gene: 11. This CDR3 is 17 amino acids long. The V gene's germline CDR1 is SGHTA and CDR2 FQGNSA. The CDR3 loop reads CASSLERFGTGEDGYTF. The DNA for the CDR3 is TGTGCCAGCAGCTTAGAGAGATTCGGGACAGGGGAAGATGGCTACACCTTC.

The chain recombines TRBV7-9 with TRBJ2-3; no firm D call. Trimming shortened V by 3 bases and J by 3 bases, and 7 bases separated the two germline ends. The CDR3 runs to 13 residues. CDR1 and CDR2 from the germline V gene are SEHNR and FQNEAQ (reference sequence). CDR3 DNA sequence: TGTGCCAGCAGCTTTATGATGACAGATACGCAGTATTTT. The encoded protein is CASSFMMTDTQYF.